This T cell receptor (beta chain) was observed in a study of T cell clusters in autoimmune cytopenias. On the study more broadly: Per sample, median TRB depth was approximately 54,000 reads, yielding a median roughly 2,000 distinct clonotypes. Broader study findings: TRB repertoire shifts in secondary cytopenia and chronic lymphocytic leukemia mostly reflected lymphoma, not autoimmunity. Clustering suggested that physiological T cell clusters were missing in primary autoimmune cytopenia patients. Compared with active autoimmune hepatitis patients, healthy donors showed approximately 3-fold more exclusive TRB clusters.

Remarks on this clonotype: Antigen: not known.

One tube held mixed TRB-A and TRB-B primer pools for touch-down PCR. TCRdb reprocessed the multiplex PCR reads and keeps a single row for each CDR3 protein, giving no DNA. The sample totals 8,800 or so distinct CDR3 sequences. The CDR3 covers 12 residues. Germline CDR1 reads DFQATT; CDR2 reads SNEGSKA (reference sequence). About 39,000 genome equivalents of blood DNA were amplified for TRB. The chain links TRBV20-1 to TRBJ2-3. The sequencing input was peripheral blood. The source of this sequence is a human donor with an autoimmune cytopenia or autoimmune hepatitis (not recorded which). CDR3 protein: CSAEPAEDTQYF.